Presented here are 10 T cell receptor beta chains from one specimen sequenced in a study of blood T cell repertoires in COVID-19. Produced via immunoSEQ multiplex PCR; TCRdb's table is partial and in-frame only. The sample has 200,000 to 300,000 clones; 85% to 90% are singletons. Sequencing was done on a sample of PBMCs or T cells enriched from blood (not recorded which). The origin of the receptors is a man aged 45 to 65 who had been exposed to COVID-19.

The chain has TRBV19 and TRBJ1-2, with 9 bases matching TRBD1. Trimming cost V 4 bases and J 10 bases; bases outside gene matches: 13. This CDR3 contains 15 residues. CDR1 LNHDA and CDR2 SQIVND come from the germline V gene (reference sequence). CDR3 residues: CASSTPGTGYLYYTF. The CDR3 region has the DNA TGTGCCAGTAGTACCCCCGGGACAGGGTATCTTTACTACACCTTC.

The chain recombines TRBV27 with TRBJ1-4, with D unclear. CDR1 is MNHEY and CDR2 is SMNVEV in the germline V gene (reference sequence). The CDR3 totals 13 residues. The V gene lost 0 bases and the J gene lost 11 bases, with 10 bases spanning the gap. The CDR3 loop is CASSLSQVSKLFF. In nucleotides, the CDR3 is TGTGCCAGCAGTTTATCGCAGGTATCGAAACTGTTTTTT.

J is TRBJ1-2 and V is TRBV6-5, with D possibly matching TRBD1 (5 bases). V lost 2 bases, J lost 4 bases, and 11 bases lay in between. Looked up from germline, CDR1 is MNHEY and CDR2 is SVGAGI. The length of the CDR3 is 14 residues. CDR3 sequence (DNA): TGTGCCAGCAGTTACGATTGGGGCGCCTATGGCTACACCTTC. As protein: CASSYDWGAYGYTF.

The chain joins TRBV11-2 to TRBJ2-1, with 11 bases matching TRBD2. Looked up from germline, CDR1 is SGHAT and CDR2 is FQNNGV. The CDR3 loop spans 18 amino acids. Trimming cost V 1 base and J 1 base; bases outside gene matches: 6. CDR3 nucleotides: TGTGCCAGCAGCTTAGCACTAGCGGGGGACGAGTCCTACAATGAGCAGTTCTTC. Amino acids: CASSLALAGDESYNEQFF. Full variable domain (outside the CDR3, taken from reference TRBV11-2 and TRBJ2-1): EAGVAQSPRYKIIEKRQSVAFWCNPISGHATLYWYQQILGQGPKLLIQFQNNGVVDDSQLPKDRFSAERLKGVDSTLKIQPAKLEDSAVYLCASSLALAGDESYNEQFFGPGTRLTVL.

Only one count was recorded for this clone. The chain couples TRBV11-3 to TRBJ2-1; D is possibly TRBD1 (7 bases). With 0 bases removed from V and 1 base from J, the gap between germline ends came to 13 bases. The CDR3 consists of 17 residues. The germline V gene encodes CDR1 SGHNT and CDR2 YENEEA. The CDR3 spells CASSLDLTGRSYNEQFF. As DNA, the CDR3 is TGTGCCAGCAGCTTAGATTTGACAGGGAGGTCCTACAATGAGCAGTTCTTC.

The chain uses TRBV15 and TRBJ2-7, with 12 bases matching TRBD1. The ends lost 4 bases at V and 5 bases at J; junction bases unmatched: 9. The CDR3 runs to 16 residues. CDR1 LNHNV and CDR2 YYDKDF come from the germline V gene (reference sequence). CDR3 in amino acids: CATSKTRDRGPHEQYV. In DNA, the CDR3 is TGTGCCACCAGCAAAACCCGGGACAGGGGGCCCCACGAGCAGTACGTC.

This sequence joins TRBV27 and TRBJ1-2; D is perhaps TRBD1 (6 bases). V was clipped by 8 bases and J by 2 bases, with 12 bases between them. Germline values: CDR1 MNHEY, CDR2 SMNVEV (reference sequence). This CDR3 is built from 13 residues. CDR3 in amino acids: CASSDRTNYGYTF. CDR3 sequence (DNA): TGTGCCAGCTCAGACAGGACCAACTATGGCTACACCTTC.

The rearrangement uses TRBV11-3 and TRBJ2-1, with unresolved D. V dropped 2 bases and J dropped 1 base, with 12 bases sitting between them. Germline CDR1 reads SGHNT; CDR2 reads YENEEA. The CDR3 sequence is 16 residues long. The CDR3 sequence: CASSLRLDASYNEQFF. CDR3 DNA: TGTGCCAGCAGCTTAAGGCTAGATGCGTCCTACAATGAGCAGTTCTTC.

J is TRBJ1-1 and V is TRBV5-1; D gene uncertain. Trimming stripped 4 bases from V and 1 base from J, with 20 bases between. Germline V gives CDR1 SGHRS, CDR2 YFSETQ. This CDR3 is 17 amino acids long. CDR3 region: CASSRIFPGLKNTEAFF. In DNA, the CDR3 is TGCGCCAGCAGCCGGATATTTCCAGGCTTAAAGAACACTGAAGCTTTCTTT.

The sample holds one count of this clone. This chain uses TRBV11-3 with TRBJ2-3, with 10 bases identical to TRBD2. The CDR3 runs 18 residues. With V trimmed by 1 base and J by 6 bases, 13 bases remained unmatched. The germline V gene has CDR1 SGHNT and CDR2 YENEEA. CDR3 sequence: CASSLGTLSGRAADTQYF. The CDR3 nucleotides are TGTGCCAGCAGCTTAGGGACCCTAAGCGGGAGGGCCGCGGATACGCAGTATTTT.